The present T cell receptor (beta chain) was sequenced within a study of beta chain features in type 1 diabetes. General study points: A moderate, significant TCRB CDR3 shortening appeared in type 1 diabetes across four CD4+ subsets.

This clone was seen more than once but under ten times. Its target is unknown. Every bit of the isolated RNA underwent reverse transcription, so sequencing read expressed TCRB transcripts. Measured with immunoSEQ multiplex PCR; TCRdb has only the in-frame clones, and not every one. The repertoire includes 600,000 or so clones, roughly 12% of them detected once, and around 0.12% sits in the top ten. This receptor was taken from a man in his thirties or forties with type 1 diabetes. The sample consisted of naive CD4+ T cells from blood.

CDR3 sequence reads: CASSLEHGYEQYF. The CDR3 region has the DNA TGTGCCAGCAGCTTAGAGCACGGCTACGAGCAGTACTTC. V is TRBV7-2 and J is TRBJ2-7, with D uncertain. Looked up from germline, CDR1 is SGHTA and CDR2 is FQGNSA. This CDR3 has 13 amino acids. Trimming cost V 1 base and J 3 bases, with 7 bases left between them.